Described below is a single TCR beta chain sequence and its context. What it binds is unknown. The sample belongs to a study of cytomegalovirus exposure and HLA in healthy donors. Trimming stripped 7 bases from V and 0 bases from J, with 10 bases between. Germline V CDR1 and CDR2: SGHRS, YFSETQ. This CDR3 region has 13 residues. Whole-study findings and limits: Rarity held for most TCR sequences, but there were some public TCRs that occurred in many donors. Under in vitro conditions, three CMV-associated chains were confirmed as specific for CMV antigens.

The method was immunoSEQ multiplex PCR; TCRdb's version includes in-frame clones alone and lacks a portion of them. The table records 120,000 or so clones, about nine tenths of them present only once. This sequence was found in a woman younger than 30 in good health and CMV-seronegative. The J gene is TRBJ1-1, the V gene TRBV5-1; D possibly corresponds to TRBD1 (5 bases). Material for sequencing was PBMCs. Here the CDR3 DNA reads TGCGCCAGCTCGCGGGGGATGAACACTGAAGCTTTCTTT. It yields the protein CASSRGMNTEAFF. Full variable domain (outside the CDR3, taken from reference TRBV5-1 and TRBJ1-1): KAGVTQTPRYLIKTRGQQVTLSCSPISGHRSVSWYQQTPGQGLQFLFEYFSETQRNKGNFPGRFSGRQFSNSRSEMNVSTLELGDSALYLCASSRGMNTEAFFGQGTRLTVV.